This TCR beta chain was sequenced in a study of OX40 agonist ivuxolimab in advanced cancers. As for the study in general: The group had a mean age of about 65 years, ranged from roughly 20 to 79, and was 80% to 85% male. Findings and limits, study-wide: Specificity for antigen went undetermined in the expanded peripheral T cells. Blood T cells, both CD4+ and CD8+, expanded clonally by week 6 at 0.1 to 3.0 mg/kg.

Data came from immunoSEQ multiplex PCR; TCRdb stores just in-frame clones and leaves some out. The sample shows about 62,000 clones, 75% to 85% of them seen only once. Turning to this clone: The target antigen is unknown.

The V gene's germline CDR1 is SGHDN and CDR2 FVKESK. Trimming took 0 bases from V and 1 from J; bases not matched to a gene: 3. The CDR3 is made up of 16 amino acids. This sequence originates from an adult with an advanced solid tumor such as melanoma, head and neck, liver or kidney cancer. This chain joins TRBV14 and TRBJ2-1; 7 nucleotides match TRBD2. The material sequenced was CD4+ or CD8+ T cells sorted from blood, taken in a trial of the OX40 agonist ivuxolimab. CDR3 residues: CASSQEIGRSYNEQFF. The CDR3 region has the DNA TGTGCCAGCAGCCAAGAGATCGGGAGGTCCTACAATGAGCAGTTCTTC.